This T cell receptor beta chain was sequenced in a study of blood T cell repertoires in COVID-19. Study-level background: Specimens from acute and convalescent COVID-19 originated in the United States, Italy and Spain. Nucleic acid was either cDNA or gDNA, and it came from T cells, B-cell-depleted T cells, or PBMCs.

There are 15 residues in the CDR3. Germline CDR1 KGHSH, CDR2 LQKENI. The V end lost 2 bases, the J end lost 2 bases, and 11 bases lay between the germline ends. In the authors' workflow: Nucleated cell number was recorded as an estimate derived from reference gene primer amplification. This table comes from immunoSEQ multiplex PCR, and its TCRdb copy is limited to in-frame clones, with some not included. V, J and clone size reflect that table, while D and trimming were determined from the DNA. The table includes 50,000 to 80,000 clones, 84% detected once. The TCR originated in a woman aged 55-70 years with acute or convalescent COVID-19. Sequenced: peripheral blood. The chain joins TRBV18 to TRBJ2-3, with D perhaps TRBD1 (5 bases). CDR3 DNA sequence: TGTGCCAGCTCACCAGGCACAGGCTCCACAGATACGCAGTATTTT. Its translation is CASSPGTGSTDTQYF.